Each of the 14 T cell receptor beta chains below was sequenced from the same sample in a study of shared T cell receptors in the human thymus (dated by TCRdb to the early 2020s). Libraries were prepared through the immunoSEQ multiplex PCR assay. TCRdb limited this immuneACCESS table to in-frame rearrangements with V and J called. A share of clones is missing; checked studies link under half to unresolved V genes, and the rest is unexplained. The sample data list hundreds of thousands of clones, and around 87% of these were observed just once. 0.009% to 0.0095% of the sample is in the top ten clones. These data were also reused for a study on human thymus T cells.

The source material was thymocytes. The receptor set was obtained from a boy in the first two years of life with a congenital heart defect. Donor details come from another sample of the same person, matched by shared clones.

This sequence joins TRBV5-5 and TRBJ2-7; 8 bases line up with TRBD1. V shed 1 base, J shed 0 bases, and the junction held 3 bases outside the gene matches. The CDR3 is made up of 15 amino acids. From germline, CDR1 is SGHKS and CDR2 YYEKEE (reference sequence). The CDR3 sequence is CASSLRGQDSYEQYF. CDR3 sequence (DNA): TGTGCCAGCAGCTTGCGGGGACAGGACTCCTACGAGCAGTACTTC. Based on the CDR3 plus reference TRBV5-5 and TRBJ2-7, the full variable domain is DAGVTQSPTHLIKTRGQQVTLRCSPISGHKSVSWYQQVLGQGPQFIFQYYEKEERGRGNFPDRFSARQFPNYSSELNVNALLLGDSALYLCASSLRGQDSYEQYFGPGTRLTVT.

The rearrangement joins TRBV7-2 to TRBJ2-7; TRBD2 matches 7 bases. The CDR3 has 18 residues. With V trimmed by 4 bases and J by 3 bases, 18 bases remained unmatched. The germline V gene encodes CDR1 SGHTA and CDR2 FQGNSA. CDR3 sequence: CASSSPSGTPLLYYEQYF. CDR3 coding DNA: TGTGCCAGCAGCTCCCCGAGCGGGACTCCCCTCCTCTACTACGAGCAGTACTTC. Looking up the rest from reference TRBV7-2 and TRBJ2-7 gives the full variable domain: GAGVSQSPSNKVTEKGKDVELRCDPISGHTALYWYRQSLGQGLEFLIYFQGNSAPDKSGLPSDRFSAERTGGSVSTLTIQRTQQEDSAVYLCASSSPSGTPLLYYEQYFGPGTRLTVT.

This chain links TRBV5-6 with TRBJ1-5; D not resolved. Germline loops: CDR1 SGHDT, CDR2 YYEEEE. Trimming cost V 1 base and J 5 bases, with 13 bases left between them. The CDR3 spans 15 residues. CDR3 sequence reads: CASSLNIGPDQPQHF. The CDR3 nucleotides read TGTGCCAGCAGCTTGAACATTGGCCCCGATCAGCCCCAGCATTTT.

The chain recombines TRBV9 with TRBJ2-3, with TRBD1 matching 10 bases. After removal of 3 bases from V and 4 bases from J, the junction contained 11 bases not matched to a gene. The CDR3 loop spans 17 amino acids. Per the germline V gene, CDR1 is SGDLS and CDR2 is YYNGEE. This chain's CDR3 is CASSAIWTGGRPDTQYF. The CDR3 DNA follows: TGTGCCAGCAGCGCGATTTGGACAGGGGGAAGGCCAGATACGCAGTATTTT. Looking up the rest from reference TRBV9 and TRBJ2-3 gives the full variable domain: DSGVTQTPKHLITATGQRVTLRCSPRSGDLSVYWYQQSLDQGLQFLIQYYNGEERAKGNILERFSAQQFPDLHSELNLSSLELGDSALYFCASSAIWTGGRPDTQYFGPGTRLTVL.

This clone was recorded a few times. This chain uses TRBV7-6 with TRBJ1-5, with D perhaps TRBD1 (5 bases). This CDR3 has 14 residues. Trimming left V 2 bases short and J 7 bases short, with 12 bases between. Per germline, CDR1 SGHVS and CDR2 FNYEAQ. The CDR3, as DNA: TGTGCCAGCAGCTTATCCGGGGGTAGCCAGCCCCAGCATTTT. Protein product: CASSLSGGSQPQHF.

The count of this clone is one. The V and J genes are TRBV12-5 and TRBJ2-1, with 12 positions matching TRBD2. The CDR3 spans 18 residues. V shed 7 bases, J shed 2 bases, and the junction held 12 bases outside the gene matches. Looked up from germline, CDR1 is LGHNT and CDR2 is FRNRAP. CDR3 in amino acids: CASANPGLAGSAYNEQFF. CDR3 sequence (DNA): TGTGCTAGTGCCAATCCGGGACTAGCGGGTTCAGCCTACAATGAGCAGTTCTTC. Combining the CDR3 with reference TRBV12-5 and TRBJ2-1 gives the whole variable domain DARVTQTPRHKVTEMGQEVTMRCQPILGHNTVFWYRQTMMQGLELLAYFRNRAPLDDSGMPKDRFSAEMPDATLATLKIQPSEPRDSAVYFCASANPGLAGSAYNEQFFGPGTRLTVL.

This chain links TRBV4-3 with TRBJ2-1; D is ambiguous. Per the germline V gene, CDR1 is LGHNA and CDR2 is YSLEER. Trimming pared 2 bases from V and 6 bases from J, leaving 11 bases between. This CDR3 spans 14 amino acids. The CDR3 DNA follows: TGCGCCAGCAGCCAATCTCTCGGGTCCAATGAGCAGTTCTTC. Translated, it gives CASSQSLGSNEQFF.

The chain links TRBV4-1 to TRBJ2-1; D is undetermined. The CDR3 covers 16 residues. V dropped 3 bases and J dropped 4 bases, with 16 bases sitting between them. Germline loops: CDR1 MGHRA, CDR2 YSYEKL. CDR3 nucleotides: TGCGCCAGCAGCCAGACAAGAGTCCCTGGATACAATGAGCAGTTCTTC. Translation gives CASSQTRVPGYNEQFF.

Written as DNA, the CDR3 is TGTGCCAGCAGCTTGGCACAGATGAACACTGAAGCTTTCTTT. Protein: CASSLAQMNTEAFF. The rearrangement links TRBV5-6 to TRBJ1-1; D gene uncertain. CDR3 size: 14 residues. Trimming stripped 0 bases from V and 0 bases from J, with 6 bases between. Germline values: CDR1 SGHDT, CDR2 YYEEEE.

The rearrangement uses TRBV10-3 and TRBJ1-2, with D possibly TRBD1 on 6 matching bases. This CDR3 is built from 13 residues. Deletions cut 2 bases from V and 6 bases from J, with 10 bases between. Germline V CDR1 and CDR2: ENHRY, SYGVKD. The CDR3 loop reads CAISERSGDGYTF. The CDR3 nucleotides read TGTGCCATCAGTGAGAGGTCAGGGGATGGCTACACCTTC.

The chain links TRBV19 to TRBJ2-5, with D possibly matching TRBD1 (5 bases). V lost 1 base and J lost 5, with 5 bases in between. The CDR3 is 12 amino acids. CDR1 and CDR2 (germline): LNHDA, SQIVND (reference sequence). The CDR3 region has the DNA TGTGCCAGTAGTATAGCAGGGGAGACCCAGTACTTC. This sequence encodes CASSIAGETQYF.

The V call is TRBV6-1, the J call TRBJ1-5; a weak D match, TRBD1 (5 bases). V was clipped by 2 bases and J by 2 bases, with 7 bases between them. CDR3 size: 14 residues. In germline, CDR1 is MNHNS, CDR2 SASEGT. This CDR3 reads CASSEFRGNQPQHF. DNA for the CDR3: TGTGCCAGCAGTGAATTCAGGGGCAATCAGCCCCAGCATTTT.

This clone was found once. The J gene is TRBJ1-2, the V gene TRBV15; D uncertain. Germline V lookup: CDR1 LNHNV, CDR2 YYDKDF (reference sequence). V lost 1 base and J lost 4, with 16 bases in between. CDR3 size: 16 residues. The DNA of the CDR3 is TGTGCCACCAGCAGAGTTTGGGGAGGGAATGGCTATGGCTACACCTTC. Amino acid sequence: CATSRVWGGNGYGYTF.

The rearrangement joins TRBV5-6 to TRBJ1-1; D is uncertain. The CDR3 spans 12 residues. The V end was cut by 0 bases, the J end by 6 bases, with 6 bases between. Germline CDR1 is SGHDT and CDR2 is YYEEEE. The CDR3 bases are TGTGCCAGCAGCTTGGGGGCCTCTGAAGCTTTCTTT. It codes for CASSLGASEAFF.